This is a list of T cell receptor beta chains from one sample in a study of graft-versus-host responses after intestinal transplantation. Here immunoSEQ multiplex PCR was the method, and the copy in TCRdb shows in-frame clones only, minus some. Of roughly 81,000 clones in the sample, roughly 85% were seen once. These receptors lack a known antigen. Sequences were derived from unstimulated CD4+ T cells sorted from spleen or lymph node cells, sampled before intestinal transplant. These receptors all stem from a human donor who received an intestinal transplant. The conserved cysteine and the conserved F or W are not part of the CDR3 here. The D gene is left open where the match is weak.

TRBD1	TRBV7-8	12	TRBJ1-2	ASSLTGTGYGYT
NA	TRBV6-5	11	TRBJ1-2	ASLAGVDYGYT
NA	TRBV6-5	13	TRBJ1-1	ASSNTGTSNTEAF
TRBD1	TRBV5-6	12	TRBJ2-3	ASSRSTGADTQY
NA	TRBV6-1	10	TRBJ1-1	ASSETRHEAF
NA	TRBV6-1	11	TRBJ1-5	ASSAYRSQPQH
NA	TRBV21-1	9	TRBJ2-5	ASSLQETQY
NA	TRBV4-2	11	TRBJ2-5	ASSQELEETQY
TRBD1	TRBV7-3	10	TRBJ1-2	ASSRRDSLPT
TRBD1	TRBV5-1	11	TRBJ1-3	ASSAGQENTIY
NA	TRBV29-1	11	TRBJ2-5	SSTGGPQETQY
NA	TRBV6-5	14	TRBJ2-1	ASSSNRDSTYNEQF
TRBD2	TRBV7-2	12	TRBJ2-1	ASSARGLAGQQF
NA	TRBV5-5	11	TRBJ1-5	ALPLGSNQPQH